The entry below describes one TCR beta chain. TCRdb keeps only in-frame clones here, not all; method: immunoSEQ multiplex PCR. The table shows 66,000 or so clones, with 95% to 98% occurring only once. This sample stems from a study of cytomegalovirus exposure and HLA in healthy donors. Trimming took off 0 bases at V and 0 bases at J, with 6 bases between the two ends. The V gene's germline CDR1 is MNHEY and CDR2 SMNVEV (reference sequence). The CDR3 length is 15 residues. The material sequenced was PBMCs. J is TRBJ1-5 and V is TRBV27; D not certain. The TCR was taken from a woman aged 18 to 35 in good health and CMV-seropositive. The CDR3 reads CASSLSTYSNQPQHF. Written as DNA, the CDR3 is TGTGCCAGCAGTTTATCCACATATAGCAATCAGCCCCAGCATTTT.